This T cell receptor beta chain appears in the sequencing data of a study of post-analysis software for immune sequencing data. Overall study findings and caveats: TRBV5-6, TRBV5-1 and TRBV20-1 were among roughly five TRBV segments more frequent in patients than controls. By F measure, samples from a shared preparation batch strongly co-clustered.

Unique-molecular-identifier-tagged TCR beta cDNA libraries were used. A population of roughly 0.85 to 11 million T cells gave rise to approximately 530,000 cDNA molecules. TCRdb independently ran MiXCR on the PCR reads; one entry per CDR3 protein. This sample has more than 450,000 distinct CDR3 sequences, with approximately 34% found just once. Turning to this clonotype: Antigen: not known. One junction end disagrees with the germline gene, perhaps due to a read error.

Germline-derived CDR1 and CDR2 are MGHRA and YSYEKL. CDR3 length equals 13 residues. The source is a girl aged 2 to 17 with multiple sclerosis. The chain recombines TRBV4-1 with TRBJ2-6; the D is unclear. Specimen: blood. The CDR3 protein is CASSQAEASVLTF. Here the CDR3 DNA reads TGCGCCAGCAGCCAAGCAGAGGCCAGCGTCCTGACTTTC.